A selection of T cell receptor beta chains follows, all from one sample in a study of cytomegalovirus exposure and HLA in healthy donors. Here immunoSEQ multiplex PCR was the method, and the copy in TCRdb shows in-frame clones only, minus some. The sample has approximately 110,000 clones; 15% are singletons. The sequenced sample consisted of PBMCs. These receptors all stem from a woman aged 18-35 years in good health and CMV-seronegative. CDR3s include the opening cysteine and the closing phenylalanine or tryptophan. Each record gives: D gene, clone size, J gene, V gene, CDR3 DNA, CDR3 protein. The D gene is left open where the match is weak. Clone size is stated in some rows and not others, as once, few, many or a class when expanded.

D gene: TRBD2
clone size: few
J gene: TRBJ2-3
V gene: TRBV19
CDR3 DNA: TGTGCCAGTAGTATTAGCGGGGGGGCCTATGGCACGCAGTATTTT
CDR3 protein: CASSISGGAYGTQYF

D gene: -
clone size: -
J gene: TRBJ1-1
V gene: TRBV5-1
CDR3 DNA: TGCGCCAGCAGCCGGCGGACGGGAGGGAACACTGAAGCTTTCTTT
CDR3 protein: CASSRRTGGNTEAFF

D gene: TRBD2
clone size: -
J gene: TRBJ2-7
V gene: TRBV7-2
CDR3 DNA: TGTGCCAGCAGCTCCTATCGACTAGCGGGACTGAACGAGCAGTACTTC
CDR3 protein: CASSSYRLAGLNEQYF

D gene: -
clone size: -
J gene: TRBJ2-1
V gene: TRBV10-1
CDR3 DNA: TGCGCCGGCAGTGCGAGCTCCTACAATGAGCAGTTCTTC
CDR3 protein: CAGSASSYNEQFF

D gene: -
clone size: -
J gene: TRBJ1-2
V gene: TRBV5-1
CDR3 DNA: TGCGCCAGCAGCTTGGACAGGATTCGGTATGGCTACACCTTC
CDR3 protein: CASSLDRIRYGYTF

D gene: -
clone size: -
J gene: TRBJ1-5
V gene: TRBV18
CDR3 DNA: TGTGCCAGCTCACCGGGGGGGGGCCCAAGGGGCAATCAGCCCCAGCATTTT
CDR3 protein: CASSPGGGPRGNQPQHF

D gene: -
clone size: -
J gene: TRBJ1-2
V gene: TRBV28
CDR3 DNA: TGTGCCAGCAGTTTAACGGTCGGTCGGGATGGCTACACCTTC
CDR3 protein: CASSLTVGRDGYTF

D gene: TRBD1
clone size: -
J gene: TRBJ1-3
V gene: TRBV5-6
CDR3 DNA: TGTGCCAGCAGGTTCTCAGGGGGCTCTGGAAACACCATATATTTT
CDR3 protein: CASRFSGGSGNTIYF

D gene: TRBD1
clone size: -
J gene: TRBJ2-5
V gene: TRBV29-1
CDR3 DNA: TGCAGCGTTGTTGTCACAGGGGGCGAAGAGACCCAGTACTTC
CDR3 protein: CSVVVTGGEETQYF

D gene: TRBD1
clone size: -
J gene: TRBJ1-2
V gene: TRBV30
CDR3 DNA: TGTGCCTGGAGCCAGGGACAGGGCCATGGCTACACCTTC
CDR3 protein: CAWSQGQGHGYTF

D gene: TRBD1
clone size: few
J gene: TRBJ1-1
V gene: TRBV27
CDR3 DNA: TGTGCCAGCAGTGGATGGGGAAGGACAGGGGAGGCTTTCTTT
CDR3 protein: CASSGWGRTGEAFF

D gene: -
clone size: few
J gene: TRBJ1-5
V gene: TRBV6-1
CDR3 DNA: TGTGCCAGCAGTGGGCTCAAAGGGGTGGGAAGCCGATATAGCAATCAGCCCCAGCATTTT
CDR3 protein: CASSGLKGVGSRYSNQPQHF

D gene: TRBD1
clone size: few
J gene: TRBJ2-1
V gene: TRBV5-4
CDR3 DNA: TGTGCCAGCAGCTTGCCCCCCCGGCAGGGGGCTTTAAATGAGCAGTTCTTC
CDR3 protein: CASSLPPRQGALNEQFF

D gene: TRBD1
clone size: -
J gene: TRBJ1-1
V gene: TRBV28
CDR3 DNA: TGTGCCAGCAGTTCATTAACAGGGGGCTACACTGAAGCTTTCTTT
CDR3 protein: CASSSLTGGYTEAFF